Listed here is a single T cell receptor beta chain. The target antigen is unknown. The germline V gene has CDR1 MNHNS and CDR2 SASEGT. V trimming: 5 bases; J trimming: 7 bases; junction bases outside the gene matches: 8. The CDR3 totals 13 residues. The data derive from a study of response to subunit inactivated influenza vaccine. Points from the study as a whole: It was suggested by the authors that few new T cells are recruited by each seasonal influenza vaccination.

TCRdb ran MiXCR on the RT-PCR reads and lists one entry per CDR3 protein. This table has 290,000 or so distinct CDR3 sequences, roughly 20% appearing once. The input for sequencing was PBMCs from blood, taken less than 22 months after vaccination. The TCR originated in a man aged 50-75 years who received an inactivated influenza vaccine. V and J are TRBV6-1 and TRBJ2-7; 7 positions match TRBD1. CDR3 nucleotides: TGTGCCAGCAGTCCAACAGGGGTCGGGGAGCAGTACTTC. It encodes CASSPTGVGEQYF.